Listed below are T cell receptor beta chains from one sample, sequenced in a study of shared clonotypes between healthy human individuals. Assay: immunoSEQ multiplex PCR; the TCRdb copy retains only in-frame clones and omits some. The sample lists some 2.4 million clones; roughly 93% were seen once. The source material was naive CD4+ T cells from PBMCs. Source of these receptors: a man younger than 35 in good health. Some clones in this sample may be carry-over from other donors' samples. Each CDR3 is given with its conserved first and last residue. The order of the fields is J gene, clone size, D gene, V gene, CDR3 protein, CDR3 DNA. A D gene is named only where the DNA matches it firmly. Only some rows state a clone size, as once, few, many or a class for expanded clones.

J: TRBJ1-5; size: -; D: -; V: TRBV9; CDR3: CASSVGKASNQPQHF; DNA: TGTGCCAGCAGCGTAGGTAAAGCTAGCAATCAGCCCCAGCATTTT
J: TRBJ2-3; size: -; D: -; V: TRBV28; CDR3: CASSLARPSTDTQYF; DNA: TGTGCCAGCAGTTTGGCTAGACCTAGCACAGATACGCAGTATTTT
J: TRBJ2-3; size: -; D: -; V: TRBV11-1; CDR3: CASSPDWRDTQYF; DNA: TGTGCCAGCAGCCCCGACTGGAGAGATACGCAGTATTTT
J: TRBJ1-2; size: -; D: TRBD1; V: TRBV28; CDR3: CASSSGQGGSLGHGYTF; DNA: TGTGCCAGCAGTTCCGGACAGGGTGGGTCCCTCGGTCATGGCTACACCTTC
J: TRBJ2-4; size: -; D: -; V: TRBV2; CDR3: CASSQGSKNIQYF; DNA: TGTGCCAGCAGTCAGGGGTCCAAAAACATTCAGTACTTC
J: TRBJ2-7; size: once; D: TRBD1; V: TRBV7-9; CDR3: CASSFDPGQGGFNYEQYF; DNA: TGTGCCAGCAGCTTCGACCCGGGACAGGGGGGTTTCAACTACGAGCAGTACTTC
J: TRBJ1-4; size: -; D: -; V: TRBV15; CDR3: CATSRGDRGKLFF; DNA: TGTGCCACCAGCAGAGGTGATAGGGGAAAACTGTTTTTT
J: TRBJ1-5; size: -; D: -; V: TRBV9; CDR3: CASSASGTSNHPQHF; DNA: TGTGCCAGCAGCGCCTCCGGGACCTCCAACCATCCCCAGCATTTT
J: TRBJ2-3; size: -; D: -; V: TRBV28; CDR3: CASTLGGAGASTDTQYF; DNA: TGTGCCAGCACCCTGGGAGGGGCGGGGGCATCGACAGATACGCAGTATTTT
J: TRBJ1-3; size: once; D: TRBD1; V: TRBV6-1; CDR3: CASSEYGQGTVSGNTIYF; DNA: TGTGCCAGCAGTGAATATGGACAGGGGACAGTCTCTGGAAACACCATATATTTT
J: TRBJ2-7; size: -; D: -; V: TRBV10-2; CDR3: CASNGTGTYEQYF; DNA: TGCGCCAGCAACGGGACGGGGACCTACGAGCAGTACTTC
J: TRBJ2-7; size: -; D: -; V: TRBV27; CDR3: CASSLFRDTQGYEQYF; DNA: TGTGCCAGCAGTTTATTCCGGGACACCCAGGGTTACGAGCAGTACTTC
J: TRBJ2-2; size: -; D: -; V: TRBV28; CDR3: CASSSSVAGELFF; DNA: TGTGCCAGCAGTTCCAGTGTGGCCGGGGAGCTGTTTTTT
J: TRBJ1-1; size: -; D: TRBD1; V: TRBV7-9; CDR3: CASSGQGGPMNTEAFF; DNA: TGTGCCAGCAGCGGACAGGGTGGGCCCATGAACACTGAAGCTTTCTTT
J: TRBJ2-1; size: -; D: TRBD2; V: TRBV9; CDR3: CASSVEPRGDEQFF; DNA: TGTGCCAGCAGCGTAGAACCCCGGGGGGATGAGCAGTTCTTC
J: TRBJ1-1; size: -; D: TRBD1; V: TRBV5-1; CDR3: CASSQSVGQGVGTEAFF; DNA: TGCGCCAGCAGCCAAAGCGTGGGACAGGGTGTTGGAACTGAAGCTTTCTTT
J: TRBJ1-3; size: -; D: -; V: TRBV5-1; CDR3: CASSLEGSPGNTIYF; DNA: TGCGCCAGCAGCTTGGAGGGGTCCCCGGGAAACACCATATATTTT
J: TRBJ2-1; size: -; D: -; V: TRBV5-4; CDR3: CASSFAGSENEQFF; DNA: TGTGCCAGCAGCTTTGCAGGATCGGAAAATGAGCAGTTCTTC
J: TRBJ2-7; size: -; D: -; V: TRBV7-9; CDR3: CASSFAAGRSYEQYF; DNA: TGTGCCAGCAGCTTCGCGGCGGGACGCTCCTACGAGCAGTACTTC
J: TRBJ2-3; size: -; D: -; V: TRBV29-1; CDR3: CSVGTDTQYF; DNA: TGCAGCGTGGGCACAGATACGCAGTATTTT
J: TRBJ1-5; size: few; D: -; V: TRBV2; CDR3: CASLDLGDDQPQHF; DNA: TGTGCCAGCCTGGACCTAGGGGACGATCAGCCCCAGCATTTT
J: TRBJ2-4; size: -; D: -; V: TRBV23-1; CDR3: CASREQGCPSAKNIQYF; DNA: TGCGCCAGCAGGGAGCAGGGATGTCCCAGCGCCAAAAACATTCAGTACTTC
J: TRBJ2-1; size: once; D: -; V: TRBV7-8; CDR3: CASSSQGGENNEQFF; DNA: TGTGCCAGCAGCTCCCAAGGCGGAGAAAACAATGAGCAGTTCTTC
J: TRBJ2-7; size: -; D: -; V: TRBV15; CDR3: CATSRGGSPHEQYF; DNA: TGTGCCACCAGCAGAGGGGGGAGTCCCCACGAGCAGTACTTC
J: TRBJ2-2; size: -; D: -; V: TRBV6-6; CDR3: CASSYSGAMTGELFF; DNA: TGTGCCAGCAGTTACTCGGGGGCGATGACCGGGGAGCTGTTTTTT
J: TRBJ2-5; size: -; D: -; V: TRBV6-1; CDR3: CASSEVRRQETQYF; DNA: TGTGCCAGCAGTGAAGTACGGCGTCAAGAGACCCAGTACTTC
J: TRBJ1-4; size: -; D: -; V: TRBV28; CDR3: CASSLWGGGKLFF; DNA: TGTGCCAGCAGTTTATGGGGGGGCGGAAAACTGTTTTTT
J: TRBJ2-1; size: -; D: -; V: TRBV6-1; CDR3: CASSKGGLTEQFF; DNA: TGTGCCAGCAGTAAAGGGGGGCTAACTGAGCAGTTCTTC
J: TRBJ1-4; size: -; D: TRBD1; V: TRBV9; CDR3: CASSDNRGINEKLFF; DNA: TGTGCCAGCAGCGATAACAGGGGGATTAATGAAAAACTGTTTTTT
J: TRBJ2-3; size: -; D: -; V: TRBV5-1; CDR3: CASSLEAGWNTDTQYF; DNA: TGCGCCAGCAGCTTGGAGGCGGGATGGAACACAGATACGCAGTATTTT
J: TRBJ2-2; size: -; D: -; V: TRBV4-2; CDR3: CASSRDTGELFF; DNA: TGTGCCAGCAGCCGGGACACCGGGGAGCTGTTTTTT
J: TRBJ2-2; size: -; D: -; V: TRBV19; CDR3: CASKEGANTGELFF; DNA: TGTGCCAGTAAGGAGGGGGCTAACACCGGGGAGCTGTTTTTT
J: TRBJ1-5; size: -; D: TRBD1; V: TRBV6-5; CDR3: CASSLGTVSNQPQHF; DNA: TGTGCCAGCAGTTTAGGGACAGTAAGCAATCAGCCCCAGCATTTT
J: TRBJ1-2; size: -; D: -; V: TRBV5-1; CDR3: CASSLDRALYGYTF; DNA: TGCGCCAGCAGCTTGGACAGGGCCCTCTATGGCTACACCTTC
J: TRBJ2-2; size: -; D: TRBD1; V: TRBV5-1; CDR3: CASSFAGGIVGELFF; DNA: TGCGCCAGCAGCTTTGCAGGGGGCATAGTCGGGGAGCTGTTTTTT
J: TRBJ2-7; size: -; D: -; V: TRBV5-6; CDR3: CASSTAQGTHYEQYF; DNA: TGTGCCAGCAGCACGGCTCAGGGCACGCACTACGAGCAGTACTTC
J: TRBJ2-5; size: -; D: -; V: TRBV28; CDR3: CASAGRNQETQYF; DNA: TGTGCCAGCGCCGGACGGAACCAAGAGACCCAGTACTTC
J: TRBJ2-5; size: -; D: TRBD2; V: TRBV28; CDR3: CASSSPGLAGGGGETQYF; DNA: TGTGCCAGCAGTTCACCGGGACTAGCGGGAGGTGGGGGGGAGACCCAGTACTTC
J: TRBJ1-1; size: -; D: -; V: TRBV5-1; CDR3: CASSPQPGLEAFF; DNA: TGCGCCAGCAGCCCCCAGCCGGGGCTTGAAGCTTTCTTT
J: TRBJ2-7; size: -; D: TRBD2; V: TRBV9; CDR3: CASSAGVGYEQYF; DNA: TGTGCCAGCTCGGCGGGAGTAGGGTACGAGCAGTACTTC
J: TRBJ2-5; size: -; D: -; V: TRBV18; CDR3: CASLPPSGAPETQYF; DNA: TGTGCCAGCTTACCACCGTCAGGGGCGCCGGAGACCCAGTACTTC
J: TRBJ2-1; size: -; D: -; V: TRBV11-2; CDR3: CASSPPEATWNEQFF; DNA: TGTGCCAGCAGCCCTCCGGAGGCCACTTGGAATGAGCAGTTCTTC
J: TRBJ2-1; size: -; D: -; V: TRBV29-1; CDR3: CSVGLLLAYNEQFF; DNA: TGCAGCGTTGGACTACTCCTAGCCTACAATGAGCAGTTCTTC
J: TRBJ1-6; size: once; D: -; V: TRBV28; CDR3: CASSLRPDSPLHF; DNA: TGTGCCAGCAGTTTACGTCCGGATTCACCCCTCCACTTT
J: TRBJ2-2; size: few; D: -; V: TRBV5-1; CDR3: CASSLVQGTLRVGELFF; DNA: TGCGCCAGCAGCTTGGTCCAGGGGACCCTGAGAGTCGGGGAGCTGTTTTTT